This T cell receptor beta chain emerged from a study of shared clonotypes between healthy human individuals. Overall study results and limits: Investigators collected only blood, and repertoires in tissues likely differ.

The table came from immunoSEQ multiplex PCR; TCRdb's copy has only in-frame clones and leaves some out. The table records roughly 590,000 clones, less than 97% of them present only once. Points on this clone: Antigen: not known.

The CDR3 covers 15 residues. V was shortened by 2 bases and J by 2 bases, with 11 bases between the two germline ends. CDR1 is MNHEY, CDR2 SVGAGI, per germline. Naive CD8 populations comprised CD45RO-negative cells positively selected for CCR7, excluding terminally differentiated effector memory CD45RA+ cells. Sequenced sample: naive CD8+ T cells sorted from blood. This receptor was obtained from a woman in her twenties or thirties in good health. The chain combines TRBV6-5 with TRBJ2-3; a possible D gene is TRBD1 (5 bases). CDR3 coding DNA: TGTGCCAGCAGTTACGGGCAGGGATACACAGATACGCAGTATTTT. It is translated as CASSYGQGYTDTQYF.